The clone carrying this T cell receptor (beta chain) was counted many times. Antigen: not known. The entry originates in a study of T cells in Graves' hyperthyroidism and ophthalmopathy. Study context: Initial diagnosis, before any treatment, was when peripheral blood was collected. General study points: The majority of expanded thyroid clonotypes above 0.001 also appeared in blood. Patients with ophthalmopathy were separated from those with stable hyperthyroidism by a 13 V-J model.

RNA transcripts were the template for amplifying TCR beta CDR3 regions. HTBI primers were the set used in a first-round RT-PCR of the TCR CDR3. TCRdb analysed the multiplex PCR reads with MiXCR anew, one entry per CDR3 protein. The sample consists of approximately 400,000 distinct CDR3 sequences, 15% to 19% of them appearing once. Sequences were obtained from blood. The source of this sequence is a woman aged 18-29 years with Graves' hyperthyroidism.

CDR3 DNA sequence: TGTGCCAGCAGCGTAGGAGGAGGGAGTGGTGGCTACACCTTC. Residues: CASSVGGGSGGYTF. The rearrangement joins TRBV9 to TRBJ1-2; D gene uncertain. The germline gives CDR1 SGDLS, CDR2 YYNGEE. This CDR3 has 14 residues. Trimming removed 0 bases at V and 7 bases at J, with 13 bases between.